This paragraph covers one TCR beta chain sequence. Its antigen remains unidentified. No much larger clonotype is one base removed from it; base qualities were not supplied. The sample is drawn from a study of CD8 T cells in ankylosing spondylitis (dated by TCRdb to between 2016 and 2019). At the level of the whole study: The study profiled T cell receptor beta repertoires in healthy donors and ankylosing spondylitis patients to find disease-linked TCR variants. The whole study cohort included 108 healthy donors and 25 ankylosing spondylitis patients. Samples of peripheral blood were taken, and for ankylosing spondylitis patients, synovial fluid was collected as well. What the research found in general, with its limitations: Blood from ankylosing spondylitis patients appeared to be characterized by a TCR beta motif made up of under ten highly homologous amino acid variants. The disease-linked clones showed a CD8+ phenotype and occurred at relatively low frequencies in peripheral blood. Some TCR beta motif variants had previously been reported in synovial fluid and blood of reactive arthritis patients, which suggested common disease-initiation mechanisms. Significant enrichment of the disease-linked clones was reported in matched synovial fluid samples from ankylosing spondylitis patients.

Sequencing took place on an Illumina HiSeq 2500. Quantitative 5'-RACE with molecular barcodes was used to prepare TCR beta libraries. In the original analysis: A new computational method, built on a probabilistic model of VDJ rearrangement, was used to identify disease-linked TCR variants. The public reads were run again by TCRdb, first through fastp at Q25 and then through MiXCR, and only productive beta chains were kept. All rows with the same CDR3 protein become a single entry with the most common DNA and genes. The V and J calls and clone size come from TCRdb's table, not from the authors' own analysis. Across this sample there are just over 300,000 distinct CDR3 sequences, with around 20% seen only once. About 3.7% of the sample is taken by the ten largest. CDR1 and CDR2, looked up from the germline V gene, are SGHAT and FQNNGV. From the cysteine up to the phenylalanine, the CDR3 has a length of 13 residues. Solely the CDR3 DNA is kept, with 39 bases framed from the first base. V lost 4 bases and J lost 7 bases; the stretch between them is 11 bases long.

The sequence links TRBV11-2 to TRBJ2-1; TRBD2 is a weak D gene call, 6 bases matching. Sequenced material: blood, either unsorted or a sorted T cell fraction (not recorded which). This clonotype was sampled from a female donor with ankylosing spondylitis or in good health (not recorded which). The nucleotide sequence is TGTGCCAGCAGCTCCCATAGCGGTAATGAGCAGTTCTTC. Translated, this is CASSSHSGNEQFF.